The clone carrying this T cell receptor (beta chain) was seen ten or more times. Its specificity is unknown. Time point reported: blood at routine non-recurrence follow-up after resection. TCRdb redid the calling of the 5' RACE reads with MiXCR, one entry per CDR3 protein. The sample contains around 11,000 distinct CDR3 sequences, over 9.5% of which appear only once. Per germline, CDR1 SGDLS and CDR2 YYNGEE. The CDR3 sequence is 13 residues long. The ends lost 5 bases at V and 3 bases at J; junction bases unmatched: 0. These data originate in a study of spatial heterogeneity in lung cancer. For the study at large: Patients with untreated early-stage non-small cell lung cancer, numbering approximately 70, were the donors. Detection consistently captured more beta-chain sequences than alpha-chain sequences.

Study results and caveats: Blood showed ubiquitous tumor TCRs more often at resection than at routine follow-up.

Sequencing was performed on PBMCs, taken at follow-up. This rearrangement joins TRBV9 to TRBJ2-1; 9 positions match TRBD1. The receptor's source is a female donor with early-stage non-small cell lung cancer. The CDR3: CASRGQGYNEQFF. The CDR3 DNA follows: TGTGCCAGCAGGGGACAGGGCTACAATGAGCAGTTCTTC.